The sequence of this TCR beta chain was determined in a study of T cells of healthy individuals. Each CDR3 protein is one row after TCRdb ran MiXCR on the 5' RACE reads. The profile covers around 53,000 distinct CDR3 sequences, with roughly 14% appearing a single time and approximately 16% taken by the ten largest. The CDR3 is 16 amino acids. Germline V gene lookup returns CDR1 MNHEY and CDR2 SMNVEV (reference sequence). V shed 3 bases and J shed 3 bases, with 15 bases lying between them. This sequence joins TRBV27 and TRBJ2-1, with a weak D call TRBD1 (6 bases). The receptor was derived from a human donor in good health. The CDR3 here is CASSFSRYRVYNEQFF. CDR3 DNA: TGTGCCAGCAGTTTTAGTAGATACAGGGTCTACAATGAGCAGTTCTTC.